These T cell receptor beta chains were read from a single sample in a study of Graves' ophthalmopathy and Graves' hyperthyroidism. TCRdb ran MiXCR on the multiplex PCR reads and lists one entry per CDR3 protein. This sample has 400,000 to 450,000 distinct CDR3 sequences; around 21% occur once, and the top ten carry approximately 3%. The specimen sequenced was peripheral blood. These receptors were taken from a woman younger than 35 with stable Graves' hyperthyroidism. The CDR3 runs from the conserved cysteine through the conserved F or W. Fields, in order: clone size, D gene, V gene, J gene, CDR3 protein, CDR3 DNA. D genes are given only for firm matches. Where a row states a size, it is once, few, many or the class of an expanded clone; other rows omit it.

many	-	TRBV7-8	TRBJ2-7	CASSLKGTSYEQYF	TGTGCCAGCAGCTTGAAGGGGACTTCCTACGAGCAGTACTTC
many	-	TRBV15	TRBJ2-5	CATSMRRQETQYF	TGTGCCACCAGCATGCGGAGACAAGAGACCCAGTACTTC
few	TRBD2	TRBV9	TRBJ2-7	CASSPGLAHEQYF	TGTGCCAGCAGCCCGGGACTAGCCCACGAGCAGTACTTC
many	TRBD2	TRBV7-2	TRBJ2-7	CASSVSSGTSGNQYF	TGTGCCAGCAGCGTTTCGTCCGGGACTAGCGGGAATCAGTACTTC
many	TRBD2	TRBV12-5	TRBJ2-2	CASDPSGRRGHGELFF	TGTGCTAGTGACCCAAGCGGGAGGAGGGGACACGGGGAGCTGTTTTTT
many	-	TRBV19	TRBJ1-1	CASSIGVNTEAFF	TGTGCCAGCAGCATCGGAGTGAACACTGAAGCTTTCTTT
many	TRBD1	TRBV4-2	TRBJ1-1	CASSKAGTFLLGQENTEAFF	TGTGCCAGCAGCAAAGCCGGGACTTTCTTACTTGGACAGGAGAACACTGAAGCTTTCTTT
-	TRBD2	TRBV5-1	TRBJ2-2	CASSWSGGETGELFF	TGCGCCAGCAGCTGGAGCGGGGGGGAGACCGGGGAGCTGTTTTTT
-	-	TRBV29-1	TRBJ1-3	CSVRREDGNTIYF	TGCAGCGTTCGGCGGGAGGACGGAAACACCATATATTTT
many	TRBD2	TRBV7-2	TRBJ2-7	CASSSLAGGGEQYF	TGTGCCAGCAGCTCCTTAGCGGGAGGGGGAGAGCAGTACTTC
many	-	TRBV30	TRBJ2-7	CAWSWNPGQQYF	TGTGCCTGGAGCTGGAATCCGGGACAGCAGTACTTC
many	TRBD1	TRBV27	TRBJ1-2	CASSFGGGLHIGYTF	TGTGCCAGCAGTTTCGGAGGGGGCCTCCATATTGGCTACACCTTC
-	-	TRBV2	TRBJ1-2	CASRQEETYGYTF	TGTGCCAGCCGACAGGAAGAAACCTATGGCTACACCTTC
-	-	TRBV7-2	TRBJ2-7	CASSLVSSDPYEQYF	TGTGCCAGCAGCTTAGTGTCGAGCGACCCCTACGAGCAGTACTTC
many	-	TRBV2	TRBJ1-1	CASSDQGTEAFF	TGTGCCAGCAGTGATCAGGGTACTGAAGCTTTCTTT
many	-	TRBV6-1	TRBJ1-5	CASSDRSNQPQHF	TGTGCCAGCAGTGACAGGAGCAATCAGCCCCAGCATTTT
many	-	TRBV6-1	TRBJ1-3	CASTENLGPGNTIYF	TGTGCCAGCACCGAAAATCTGGGTCCTGGAAACACCATATATTTT
many	-	TRBV7-2	TRBJ1-3	CASSLVGFSTIYF	TGTGCCAGCAGCTTAGTCGGATTCAGCACCATATATTTT
many	-	TRBV11-1	TRBJ2-7	CASSLDAYEQYF	TGTGCCAGCAGCTTAGACGCCTACGAGCAGTACTTC
-	TRBD1	TRBV11-2	TRBJ1-5	CASSLGQGGEGANQPQHF	TGTGCCAGCAGCTTAGGACAGGGCGGGGAAGGTGCGAATCAGCCCCAGCATTTT
-	TRBD1	TRBV12-3/TRBV12-4	TRBJ2-2	CAAGGQGDTGELFF	TGTGCCGCTGGGGGACAGGGTGACACCGGGGAGCTGTTTTTT
few	-	TRBV6-1	TRBJ1-2	CASTSQWVNYGYTF	TGTGCCAGCACCTCGCAATGGGTTAACTATGGCTACACCTTC
many	-	TRBV18	TRBJ2-5	CASSPPNNQETQYF	TGTGCCAGCTCACCACCGAACAACCAAGAGACCCAGTACTTC
many	-	TRBV6-2/TRBV6-3	TRBJ2-5	CASRTGTARSQETQYF	TGTGCCAGCAGAACCGGGACGGCGAGGTCCCAAGAGACCCAGTACTTC
-	-	TRBV5-6	TRBJ1-6	CASSLGGETYNSPLHF	TGTGCCAGCAGCTTGGGCGGAGAAACCTATAATTCACCCCTCCACTTT
many	-	TRBV24-1	TRBJ1-1	CATLGMGDTEAFF	TGTGCCACCCTAGGGATGGGAGACACTGAAGCTTTCTTT
many	-	TRBV28	TRBJ2-6	CASSSPAHFSGANVLTF	TGTGCCAGCAGCTCCCCAGCCCATTTCTCTGGGGCCAACGTCCTGACTTTC
many	TRBD2	TRBV19	TRBJ2-7	CASSIVGSGMGTYEQYF	TGTGCCAGTAGTATAGTTGGTAGCGGGATGGGGACCTACGAGCAGTACTTC
many	-	TRBV11-1	TRBJ2-7	CASSFFPGTHSSYEQYF	TGTGCCAGCAGTTTCTTTCCCGGGACACATAGCTCCTACGAGCAGTACTTC
many	-	TRBV5-1	TRBJ1-1	CASSLGQDPLLAFF	TGCGCCAGCAGCTTGGGACAGGATCCCCTCTTGGCTTTCTTT
-	-	TRBV2	TRBJ1-2	CASAPGASGYTF	TGTGCCAGCGCCCCCGGGGCGAGTGGCTACACCTTC
many	-	TRBV28	TRBJ2-7	CASSSPGLRSLEQYF	TGTGCCAGCAGTTCACCGGGCCTACGGTCTCTCGAGCAGTACTTC
-	-	TRBV6-1	TRBJ1-1	CASSEGTWGYFTEAFF	TGTGCCAGCAGTGAAGGCACTTGGGGTTATTTCACTGAAGCTTTCTTT
-	-	TRBV4-1	TRBJ2-2	CASSRDWNTGELFF	TGCGCCAGCAGCCGGGACTGGAACACCGGGGAGCTGTTTTTT
-	-	TRBV19	TRBJ2-2	CASSIDGQTGELFF	TGTGCCAGTAGTATAGATGGCCAGACCGGGGAGCTGTTTTTT
many	TRBD1	TRBV6-5	TRBJ1-2	CASSYWTGTRKNYGYTF	TGTGCCAGCAGTTACTGGACAGGGACAAGGAAGAACTATGGCTACACCTTC
many	-	TRBV20-1	TRBJ1-2	CSALADRRANYGYTF	TGCAGTGCCCTGGCCGACAGGAGAGCTAACTATGGCTACACCTTC
many	-	TRBV28	TRBJ2-7	CASPRDGEQYF	TGTGCCAGCCCTAGGGATGGGGAGCAGTACTTC
many	TRBD2	TRBV2	TRBJ2-7	CASRETSVAYEQYF	TGTGCCAGCAGGGAGACTAGCGTTGCCTACGAGCAGTACTTC
many	-	TRBV24-1	TRBJ1-5	CAASHSGDNQPQHF	TGTGCCGCGTCTCATTCGGGGGACAATCAGCCCCAGCATTTT
many	-	TRBV6-2/TRBV6-3	TRBJ1-2	CASSRGPSYGYTF	TGTGCCAGCAGTAGAGGACCGAGCTATGGCTACACCTTC
-	TRBD1	TRBV12-3/TRBV12-4	TRBJ1-2	CASSPRTGPNYGYTF	TGTGCCAGCAGTCCCAGGACAGGGCCTAACTATGGCTACACCTTC
many	-	TRBV6-5	TRBJ2-7	CASSYQPAGHPYEQYF	TGTGCCAGCAGTTACCAACCGGCGGGACATCCTTACGAGCAGTACTTC
many	-	TRBV15	TRBJ2-7	CATSRVRVGEQYF	TGTGCCACCAGCAGAGTTAGGGTCGGCGAGCAGTACTTC
-	-	TRBV11-1	TRBJ1-5	CASSSDPGQTFNQPQHF	TGTGCCAGCAGCTCTGATCCGGGACAAACCTTCAATCAGCCCCAGCATTTC
many	-	TRBV19	TRBJ1-1	CATSLAGDTEAFF	TGTGCCACCTCCTTGGCTGGGGACACTGAAGCTTTCTTT
many	-	TRBV6-5	TRBJ2-7	CASSYSWFEQYF	TGTGCCAGCAGTTACTCCTGGTTCGAGCAGTACTTC
many	TRBD1	TRBV18	TRBJ1-2	CASSPTPGGNYGYTF	TGTGCCAGCTCACCTACGCCAGGGGGTAACTATGGCTACACCTTC
many	TRBD1	TRBV12-3/TRBV12-4	TRBJ1-2	CAVGGWDRGGYTF	TGTGCCGTAGGGGGGTGGGACAGGGGTGGCTACACCTTC
many	TRBD1	TRBV14	TRBJ2-2	CASSQADRGYTGELFF	TGTGCCAGCAGCCAAGCCGACAGGGGGTACACCGGGGAGCTGTTTTTT
-	-	TRBV12-3/TRBV12-4	TRBJ1-2	CASSSGTIDGYTF	TGTGCCAGCAGTTCCGGGACAATCGATGGCTACACCTTC
-	-	TRBV12-3/TRBV12-4	TRBJ1-5	CASSLMSRTVSQPQHF	TGTGCCAGCAGTTTGATGTCCCGGACAGTTTCTCAGCCCCAGCATTTT